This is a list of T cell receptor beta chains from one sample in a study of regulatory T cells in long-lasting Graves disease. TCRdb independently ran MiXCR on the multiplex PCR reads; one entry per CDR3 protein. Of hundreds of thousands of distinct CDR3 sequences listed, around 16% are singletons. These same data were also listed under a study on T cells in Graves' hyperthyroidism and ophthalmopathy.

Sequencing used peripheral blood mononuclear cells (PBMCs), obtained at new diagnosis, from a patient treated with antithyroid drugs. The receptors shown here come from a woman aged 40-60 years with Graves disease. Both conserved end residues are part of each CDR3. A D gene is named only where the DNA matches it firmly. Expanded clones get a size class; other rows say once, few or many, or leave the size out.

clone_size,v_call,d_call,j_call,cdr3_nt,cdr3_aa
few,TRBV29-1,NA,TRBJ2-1,TGCAGCGTTGAAACACAGGGGAGGGATGAGCAGTTCTTC,CSVETQGRDEQFF
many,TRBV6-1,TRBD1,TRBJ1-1,TGTGCCAGCAGTGAACGGACAGGGTGGGTGTCGAACACTGAAGCTTTCTTT,CASSERTGWVSNTEAFF
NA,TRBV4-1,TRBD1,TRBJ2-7,TGCGCCAGCAGCCATGGCGACAGGGGTCCATCGGACGAGCAGTACTTC,CASSHGDRGPSDEQYF
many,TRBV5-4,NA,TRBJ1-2,TGTGCCAGCAGCACCTCAGGCGGCTATGGCTACACCTTC,CASSTSGGYGYTF
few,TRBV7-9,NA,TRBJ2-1,TGTGCCAGCAGCTACGCTGCCGGTGAGCAGTTCTTC,CASSYAAGEQFF
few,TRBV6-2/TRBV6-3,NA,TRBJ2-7,TGTGCCAGCAGGAGGCCAGGTCCCTACGAGCAGTACTTC,CASRRPGPYEQYF
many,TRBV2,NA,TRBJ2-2,TGTGCCAGCGTTAGGGACTCTTACACCGGGGAGCTGTTTTTT,CASVRDSYTGELFF
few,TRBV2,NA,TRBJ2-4,TGTGCCGTAGCACAAGACAGGCATTTAGCCAAAAACATTCAGTACTTC,CAVAQDRHLAKNIQYF
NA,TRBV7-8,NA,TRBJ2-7,TGTGCCAGCAGCCTCCCTCCCCTAGGAACCTACGAGCAGTACTTC,CASSLPPLGTYEQYF
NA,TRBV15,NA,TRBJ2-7,TGTGCCACCAGCAGAGGGGGGACACCTTCAAGCTCCTACGAGCAGTACTTC,CATSRGGTPSSSYEQYF
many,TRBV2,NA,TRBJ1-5,TGTGCCAGCAGCCCCGACAGCCGCAATCAGCCCCAGCATTTT,CASSPDSRNQPQHF
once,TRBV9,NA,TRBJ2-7,TGTGCCAGCAGCGTAGAAGATGGTGGGCTCTCTGGGCGCTACGAGCAGTACTTC,CASSVEDGGLSGRYEQYF
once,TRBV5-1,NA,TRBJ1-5,TGCGCCAGCAGCCTCACAGGGACGAGCAATCAGCCCCAGCATTTT,CASSLTGTSNQPQHF
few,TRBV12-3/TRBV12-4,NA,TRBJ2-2,TGTGCCAGCAATGGTGTTACCGGGGAGCTGTTTTTT,CASNGVTGELFF
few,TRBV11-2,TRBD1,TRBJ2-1,TGTGCCAGCAGCGCCGGCGGACAGGCAATTTCATACAATGAGCAGTTCTTC,CASSAGGQAISYNEQFF
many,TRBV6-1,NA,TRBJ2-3,TGTGCCACATCGGACAGGGAGGGTATATCGGATTACACAGATACGCAGTATTTT,CATSDREGISDYTDTQYF
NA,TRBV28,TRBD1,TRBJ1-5,TGTGCCAGCAGTTTAAGCCGGGACAGGGTGGGACAGCCCCAGCATTTT,CASSLSRDRVGQPQHF
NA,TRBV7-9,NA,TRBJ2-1,TGTGCCAGCAGCTTATGGCAGGGAGCCTTCAATGAGCAGTTCTTC,CASSLWQGAFNEQFF
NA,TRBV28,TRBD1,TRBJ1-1,TGTGCCAGCAGCCCAGGGGGGTGGGGAGGTACTGAAGCTTTCTTT,CASSPGGWGGTEAFF
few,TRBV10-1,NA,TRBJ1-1,TGCGCCAGCAGTGTATTGGCAGACACTGAAGCTTTCTTT,CASSVLADTEAFF
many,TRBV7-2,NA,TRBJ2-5,TGTGCCAGCAGCTTCCGGGGGGCCGTTGAGACCCAGTACTTC,CASSFRGAVETQYF
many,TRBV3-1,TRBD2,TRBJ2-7,TGTGCCAGCAGCCAGAGACTAGCGGGGGGGGACTACGAGCAGTACTTC,CASSQRLAGGDYEQYF
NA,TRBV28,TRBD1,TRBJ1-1,TGTGCCAGCACTCCCGCCGACAGGGGCGACACTGAAGCTTTCTTT,CASTPADRGDTEAFF
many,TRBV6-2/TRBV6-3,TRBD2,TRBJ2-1,TGTGCCAGCGGGACTAGCGGCTACAATGAGCAGTTCTTC,CASGTSGYNEQFF
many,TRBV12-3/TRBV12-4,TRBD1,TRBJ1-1,TGTGCCAGCAGGGGACAGGGGGCTAACACTGAAGCTTTCTTT,CASRGQGANTEAFF
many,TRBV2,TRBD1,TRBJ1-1,TGTGCCAGCAGAGAGGGACAGACAGTGAACACTGAAGCTTTCTTT,CASREGQTVNTEAFF
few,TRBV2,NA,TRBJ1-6,TGTGCCAGCACTCCCTCTCAAGTAGGGGGGAGGAATTCACCCCTCCACTTT,CASTPSQVGGRNSPLHF
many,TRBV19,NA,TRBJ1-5,TGTGCCAGTGGGCTAGGACAAAGCCCTCACCTCGGGCAGCCCCAGCATTTT,CASGLGQSPHLGQPQHF
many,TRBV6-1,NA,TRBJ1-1,TGTGCCAGCAGTAGGTCCAGGGGAGGTTCTGAAGCTTTCTTT,CASSRSRGGSEAFF
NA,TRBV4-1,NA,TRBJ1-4,TGCGCCAGCAGCCCCCACTTGACGACAACTAATGAAAAACTGTTTTTT,CASSPHLTTTNEKLFF
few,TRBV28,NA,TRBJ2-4,TGTGCCAGCAGGCTAGCGGGACAGGTTAAAAACATTCAGTACTTC,CASRLAGQVKNIQYF
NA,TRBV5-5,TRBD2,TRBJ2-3,TGTGCCTCAGGTCGGCTAGCGGTCACAGATACGCAGTATTTT,CASGRLAVTDTQYF
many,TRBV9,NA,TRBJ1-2,TGTGCCAGCAGTACCACCGAGAGGGCTAACTATGGCTACACCTTC,CASSTTERANYGYTF
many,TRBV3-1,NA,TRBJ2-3,TGTGCCAGCACCCCTGGCTGGGGGGGCCGAACAGATACGCAGTATTTT,CASTPGWGGRTDTQYF
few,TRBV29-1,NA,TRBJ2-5,TGCAGCGTTGATAGGCACGGGGAGACCCAGTACTTC,CSVDRHGETQYF
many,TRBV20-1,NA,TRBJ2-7,TGCAGTGCTAGGGGGGGGGCCTTTGCTATAGAGCAGTACTTC,CSARGGAFAIEQYF
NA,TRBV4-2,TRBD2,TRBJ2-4,TGTGCCAGCAGCCAAGCCAATCTCGGGGGGGCTGGGAACATTCAGTACTTC,CASSQANLGGAGNIQYF
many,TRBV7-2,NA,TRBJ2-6,TGTGCCAGCAGTTCCCAGGGAGCTGGGGCCAACGTCCTGACTTTC,CASSSQGAGANVLTF
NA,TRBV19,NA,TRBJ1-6,TGTGCCAGTAGTATTAAGGGACGGTATAATTCACCCCTCCACTTT,CASSIKGRYNSPLHF
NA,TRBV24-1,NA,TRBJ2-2,TGTGCCACCAGTGATCCCCGTGGGCACGACACCGGGGAGCTGTTTTTT,CATSDPRGHDTGELFF
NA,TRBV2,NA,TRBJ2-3,TGTGCCAGCAGGCAACTGGCGGTGGTGACAGATACGCAGTATTTT,CASRQLAVVTDTQYF